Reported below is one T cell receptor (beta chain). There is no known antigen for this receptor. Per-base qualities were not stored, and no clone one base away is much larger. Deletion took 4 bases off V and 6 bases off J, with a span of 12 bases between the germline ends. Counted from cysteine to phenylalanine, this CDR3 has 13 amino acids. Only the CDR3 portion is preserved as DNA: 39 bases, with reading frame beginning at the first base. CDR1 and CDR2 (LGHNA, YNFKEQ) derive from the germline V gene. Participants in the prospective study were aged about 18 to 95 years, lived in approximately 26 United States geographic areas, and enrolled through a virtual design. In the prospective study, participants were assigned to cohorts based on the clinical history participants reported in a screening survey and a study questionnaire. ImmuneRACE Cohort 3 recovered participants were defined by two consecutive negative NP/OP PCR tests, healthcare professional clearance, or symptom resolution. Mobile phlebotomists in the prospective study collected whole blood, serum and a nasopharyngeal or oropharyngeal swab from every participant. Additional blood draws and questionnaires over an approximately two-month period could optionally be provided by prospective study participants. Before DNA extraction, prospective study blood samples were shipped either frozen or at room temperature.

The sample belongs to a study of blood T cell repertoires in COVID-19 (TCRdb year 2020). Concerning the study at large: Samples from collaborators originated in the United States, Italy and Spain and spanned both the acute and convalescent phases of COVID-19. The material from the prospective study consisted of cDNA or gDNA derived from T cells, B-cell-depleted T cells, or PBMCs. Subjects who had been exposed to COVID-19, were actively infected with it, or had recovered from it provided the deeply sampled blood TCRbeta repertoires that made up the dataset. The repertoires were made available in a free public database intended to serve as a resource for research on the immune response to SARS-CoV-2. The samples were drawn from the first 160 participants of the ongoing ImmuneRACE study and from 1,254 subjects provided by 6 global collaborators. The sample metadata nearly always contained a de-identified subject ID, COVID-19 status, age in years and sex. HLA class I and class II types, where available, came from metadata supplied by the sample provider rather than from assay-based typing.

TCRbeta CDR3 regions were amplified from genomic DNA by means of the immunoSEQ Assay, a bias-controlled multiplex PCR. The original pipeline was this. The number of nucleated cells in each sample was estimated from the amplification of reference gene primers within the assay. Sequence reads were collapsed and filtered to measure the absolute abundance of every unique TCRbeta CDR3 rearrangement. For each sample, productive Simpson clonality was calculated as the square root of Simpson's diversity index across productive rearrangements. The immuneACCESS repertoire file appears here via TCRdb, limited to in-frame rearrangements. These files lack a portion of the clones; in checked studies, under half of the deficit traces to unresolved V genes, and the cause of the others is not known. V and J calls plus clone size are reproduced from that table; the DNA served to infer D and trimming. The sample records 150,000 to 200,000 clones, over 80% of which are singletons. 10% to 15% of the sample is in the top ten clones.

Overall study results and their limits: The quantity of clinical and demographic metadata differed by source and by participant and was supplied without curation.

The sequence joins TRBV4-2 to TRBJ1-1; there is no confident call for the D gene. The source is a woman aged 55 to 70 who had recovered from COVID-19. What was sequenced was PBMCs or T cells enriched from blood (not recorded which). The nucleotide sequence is TGTGCCAGCAGCCCCCGAGGTATCCCTGAAGCTTTCTTT. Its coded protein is CASSPRGIPEAFF.